This is a list of T cell receptor beta chains from one sample in a study of blood T cell repertoires in COVID-19. Profiling relied on immunoSEQ multiplex PCR, and the TCRdb table lists in-frame clones only, not all of them. The sample lists roughly 200,000 clones; about four fifths were seen once. Sequencing input: peripheral blood. These TCRs come from a woman between 65 and 79 years old with active or convalescent COVID-19. Each CDR3 is given with its conserved first and last residue. The D gene is left open where the match is weak. The size entry is marked missing in some rows and otherwise reads once, few, many or a size class.

TRBD1,TRBV5-1,TRBJ2-5,NA,TGCGCCAGCAGCCTGGGGACAGGGACCGAAGAGACCCAGTACTTC,CASSLGTGTEETQYF
TRBD2,TRBV4-2,TRBJ2-3,NA,TGTGCCAGCAGCCCCTTAGCGGGAGGGCCTAGAGATACGCAGTATTTT,CASSPLAGGPRDTQYF
TRBD1,TRBV6-5,TRBJ1-1,NA,TGTGCCAGCAGCCTTCTAGACAGGGCGAACACTGAAGCTTTCTTT,CASSLLDRANTEAFF
NA,TRBV15,TRBJ1-5,NA,TGTGCCACCAGCAGGTCCCCTGCGAGCAATCAGCCCCAGCATTTT,CATSRSPASNQPQHF
TRBD1,TRBV4-2,TRBJ2-6,NA,TGTGCCAGCAGCCCTTTAGGGGGAACAGGGGCCCGTTTCTCTGGGGCCAACGTCCTGACTTTC,CASSPLGGTGARFSGANVLTF
TRBD1,TRBV9,TRBJ2-1,NA,TGTGCCAGCAGCGTAGACTCGACAGGGGCCCTAAGCAATGAGCAGTTCTTC,CASSVDSTGALSNEQFF
TRBD2,TRBV9,TRBJ2-1,NA,TGTGCCAGCAGCGTCGGGACTAGCGGGAGGGTAAATGAGCAGTTCTTC,CASSVGTSGRVNEQFF
NA,TRBV7-3,TRBJ2-5,NA,TGTGCCAGCAGTTTGGATGGCGCGGACTACAAAGAGACCCAGTACTTC,CASSLDGADYKETQYF
TRBD1,TRBV6-4,TRBJ1-3,NA,TGTGCCAGCAGTGACCCTTGGACAGGGGGTACGTCTGGAAACACCATATATTTT,CASSDPWTGGTSGNTIYF
TRBD1,TRBV24-1,TRBJ2-2,few,TGTGCCACCAGTGATTCCCCGGACAGGGGGAGACTTAACACCGGGGAGCTGTTTTTT,CATSDSPDRGRLNTGELFF
TRBD2,TRBV18,TRBJ2-1,NA,TGTGCCAGCTCCGGGACTAAATACAATGAGCAGTTCTTC,CASSGTKYNEQFF
NA,TRBV4-1,TRBJ1-2,NA,TGCGCCAGCAGCCGCACGTTGGAGGGACCGGCCTTC,CASSRTLEGPAF
TRBD1,TRBV19,TRBJ1-1,NA,TGTGCCAGTGTGAGGGACAGGAATGAAGCTTTCTTT,CASVRDRNEAFF
TRBD1,TRBV29-1,TRBJ1-3,NA,TGCAGCGTTGGGGACAGGCAAAACACCATATATTTT,CSVGDRQNTIYF
TRBD2,TRBV9,TRBJ2-7,NA,TGTGCCAGCAGCATCGGGGAGGGTTTCTACGAGCAGTACTTC,CASSIGEGFYEQYF
TRBD1,TRBV5-6,TRBJ1-3,NA,TGTGCCAGCAGCTTGCCCGCAGGGGGCCCTGGAAACACCATATATTTT,CASSLPAGGPGNTIYF
NA,TRBV3-1/TRBV3-2,TRBJ1-2,few,TGTGCCAGCAGCCAAGCCGCGACTAACTATGGCTACACCTTC,CASSQAATNYGYTF
NA,TRBV12-3/TRBV12-4,TRBJ2-7,NA,TGTGCCAGCAAGCAAGGGGGCTACGAGCAGTACTTC,CASKQGGYEQYF
NA,TRBV6-5,TRBJ2-7,many,TGTGCCAGCAGCCAGAGTGACGGGAGCTCCTACGAGCAGTACTTC,CASSQSDGSSYEQYF
NA,TRBV7-9,TRBJ2-3,NA,TGTGCCAGCAGCTACGGAGGGCCGCCGGCCCCAGATACGCAGTATTTT,CASSYGGPPAPDTQYF
NA,TRBV10-3,TRBJ1-5,NA,TGTGCCATCAGTGAGTCGCTACAGGGCCAGCCCCAGCATTTT,CAISESLQGQPQHF
NA,TRBV21-1,TRBJ2-1,NA,TGTGCCAGCAGCCTCCGCTTAGCGGGAGTCGGGTGGAATGAGCAGTTCTTC,CASSLRLAGVGWNEQFF
NA,TRBV12-3/TRBV12-4,TRBJ2-7,NA,TGTGCCAGCAGCCACTTCTCCTACGAGCAGTACTTC,CASSHFSYEQYF
TRBD2,TRBV7-9,TRBJ2-1,NA,TGTGCCAGCAGCTCGTCTAGCGGGCTCGTATACAATGAGCAGTTCTTC,CASSSSSGLVYNEQFF
TRBD2,TRBV7-3,TRBJ2-1,NA,TGTGCCAGCAGCTTCGGGCTAGCGGGAGGGAGTGAGCAGTTCTTC,CASSFGLAGGSEQFF
NA,TRBV7-9,TRBJ1-6,few,TGTGCCAGCGGCTATGAGGCAGCACCCCTCCACTTT,CASGYEAAPLHF
NA,TRBV7-3,TRBJ2-1,NA,TGTGCCAGCAGCTTAAATGGCCTCGATGAGCAGTTCTTC,CASSLNGLDEQFF
TRBD1,TRBV5-1,TRBJ2-7,NA,TGCGCCAGCAGCACTGCCGGGACAGGGACGAGTGAGCAGTACTTC,CASSTAGTGTSEQYF
NA,TRBV20-1,TRBJ1-1,NA,TGCAGTGCTAGTAGGGGTTTAGCCACTGAAGCTTTCTTT,CSASRGLATEAFF
TRBD2,TRBV6-5,TRBJ2-5,NA,TGTGCCAGCAGTTACTCGCCTAGCGGGGAGACCCAGTACTTC,CASSYSPSGETQYF
TRBD1,TRBV4-1,TRBJ2-5,NA,TGCGCCAGCAGCCTATACCCTACAGGGGGGTTCCAAGAGACCCAGTACTTC,CASSLYPTGGFQETQYF
NA,TRBV30,TRBJ2-1,NA,TGTGCCTGGAGTGTAGGGGTTGAGCAGTTCTTC,CAWSVGVEQFF
NA,TRBV12-5,TRBJ1-1,NA,TGTGCTAGTGGTTTCCCCGGGATGGAGGCTTTCTTT,CASGFPGMEAFF
TRBD2,TRBV5-8,TRBJ2-2,NA,TGTGCCAGCAGCTTCGGGGGGACCGGGGAGCTGTTTTTT,CASSFGGTGELFF
NA,TRBV27,TRBJ2-7,few,TGTGCCAGCAGCTCCAGCCCGACAGGCGCATACGAGCAGTACTTC,CASSSSPTGAYEQYF
TRBD1,TRBV5-1,TRBJ1-1,NA,TGCGCCAGCAGCTTGGGACAGGGAAGGTCCCAGGGGTCTGAAGCTTTCTTT,CASSLGQGRSQGSEAFF
NA,TRBV6-6,TRBJ1-2,NA,TGTGCCAGCAGTCAAGCGACCCCAGCCCATGGCTACACCTTC,CASSQATPAHGYTF
NA,TRBV27,TRBJ2-1,few,TGTGCCAGCGGACAACCCGGGACCAGGGGCGAGCAGTTCTTC,CASGQPGTRGEQFF
NA,TRBV13,TRBJ2-1,NA,TGTGCCAGCAGCCGCGACTGGCCTCGGGGCTCCTACAATGAGCAGTTCTTC,CASSRDWPRGSYNEQFF
TRBD1,TRBV6-5,TRBJ1-2,NA,TGTGCCAGCAGTCGACAGGGAACTAACTATGGCTACACCTTC,CASSRQGTNYGYTF
NA,TRBV24-1,TRBJ2-1,once,TGTGCCACCAGTGTCGCGCTTCCGTCCAATGAGCAGTTCTTC,CATSVALPSNEQFF
TRBD1,TRBV7-9,TRBJ2-2,NA,TGTGCCAGCACCGTAACAGGGGCCGCGAACACCGGGGAGCTGTTTTTT,CASTVTGAANTGELFF
NA,TRBV28,TRBJ2-7,NA,TGTGCCAGCGCTCCTTATCCCAGCTACGAGCAGTACTTC,CASAPYPSYEQYF
TRBD1,TRBV7-9,TRBJ2-5,NA,TGTGCCAGCAGCCTCAGCGGGACAGGGAAAGAGACCCAGTACTTC,CASSLSGTGKETQYF
TRBD1,TRBV5-1,TRBJ2-1,few,TGCGCCAGCAGCTTGGGTTCCGGGACAGGGGGCGCCGGGGGTGAGCAGTTCTTC,CASSLGSGTGGAGGEQFF
NA,TRBV2,TRBJ2-1,NA,TGTGCCAGCAGACCAGCGAATGAGCAGTTCTTC,CASRPANEQFF
TRBD2,TRBV27,TRBJ2-1,NA,TGTGCCAGCAGTTCCGGGACTATCAATGAGCAGTTCTTC,CASSSGTINEQFF
TRBD2,TRBV7-9,TRBJ2-1,NA,TGTGCCAGCAGAGCGGGAGAGAACAATGAGCAGTTCTTC,CASRAGENNEQFF
TRBD2,TRBV3-1/TRBV3-2,TRBJ2-2,NA,TGTGCCAGCACCGGCACTAGCGGGATGGTGGAGCTGTTTTTT,CASTGTSGMVELFF